This TCR beta chain was recorded in a study of somatic mutations in cytotoxic T cells in rheumatoid arthritis. Study details: Patient blood was drawn as 30 ml EDTA; the draw came right after diagnosis and before any treatment. Study-wide results and limits: Clonality of CD8+ T cells, which was compared between rheumatoid arthritis patients and age-matched healthy controls, did not differ significantly.

About this clone itself: Its antigen is still unknown.

Produced via immunoSEQ multiplex PCR; TCRdb's table is partial and in-frame only. The profile shows about 21,000 clones, about four fifths of them singletons. The germline V gene encodes CDR1 SEHNR and CDR2 FQNEAQ (reference sequence). The CDR3 is made up of 12 amino acids. V was cut by 6 bases and J by 7 bases, with 11 bases left in between. The chain combines TRBV7-9 with TRBJ2-3; D uncertain. The sample was CD8+ T cells sorted from blood. This clonotype was sampled from a man aged 18 to 29 with rheumatoid arthritis. The CDR3 loop is CASSLKPYTQYF. The CDR3 region has the DNA TGTGCCAGCAGTCTTAAGCCGTATACGCAGTATTTT.